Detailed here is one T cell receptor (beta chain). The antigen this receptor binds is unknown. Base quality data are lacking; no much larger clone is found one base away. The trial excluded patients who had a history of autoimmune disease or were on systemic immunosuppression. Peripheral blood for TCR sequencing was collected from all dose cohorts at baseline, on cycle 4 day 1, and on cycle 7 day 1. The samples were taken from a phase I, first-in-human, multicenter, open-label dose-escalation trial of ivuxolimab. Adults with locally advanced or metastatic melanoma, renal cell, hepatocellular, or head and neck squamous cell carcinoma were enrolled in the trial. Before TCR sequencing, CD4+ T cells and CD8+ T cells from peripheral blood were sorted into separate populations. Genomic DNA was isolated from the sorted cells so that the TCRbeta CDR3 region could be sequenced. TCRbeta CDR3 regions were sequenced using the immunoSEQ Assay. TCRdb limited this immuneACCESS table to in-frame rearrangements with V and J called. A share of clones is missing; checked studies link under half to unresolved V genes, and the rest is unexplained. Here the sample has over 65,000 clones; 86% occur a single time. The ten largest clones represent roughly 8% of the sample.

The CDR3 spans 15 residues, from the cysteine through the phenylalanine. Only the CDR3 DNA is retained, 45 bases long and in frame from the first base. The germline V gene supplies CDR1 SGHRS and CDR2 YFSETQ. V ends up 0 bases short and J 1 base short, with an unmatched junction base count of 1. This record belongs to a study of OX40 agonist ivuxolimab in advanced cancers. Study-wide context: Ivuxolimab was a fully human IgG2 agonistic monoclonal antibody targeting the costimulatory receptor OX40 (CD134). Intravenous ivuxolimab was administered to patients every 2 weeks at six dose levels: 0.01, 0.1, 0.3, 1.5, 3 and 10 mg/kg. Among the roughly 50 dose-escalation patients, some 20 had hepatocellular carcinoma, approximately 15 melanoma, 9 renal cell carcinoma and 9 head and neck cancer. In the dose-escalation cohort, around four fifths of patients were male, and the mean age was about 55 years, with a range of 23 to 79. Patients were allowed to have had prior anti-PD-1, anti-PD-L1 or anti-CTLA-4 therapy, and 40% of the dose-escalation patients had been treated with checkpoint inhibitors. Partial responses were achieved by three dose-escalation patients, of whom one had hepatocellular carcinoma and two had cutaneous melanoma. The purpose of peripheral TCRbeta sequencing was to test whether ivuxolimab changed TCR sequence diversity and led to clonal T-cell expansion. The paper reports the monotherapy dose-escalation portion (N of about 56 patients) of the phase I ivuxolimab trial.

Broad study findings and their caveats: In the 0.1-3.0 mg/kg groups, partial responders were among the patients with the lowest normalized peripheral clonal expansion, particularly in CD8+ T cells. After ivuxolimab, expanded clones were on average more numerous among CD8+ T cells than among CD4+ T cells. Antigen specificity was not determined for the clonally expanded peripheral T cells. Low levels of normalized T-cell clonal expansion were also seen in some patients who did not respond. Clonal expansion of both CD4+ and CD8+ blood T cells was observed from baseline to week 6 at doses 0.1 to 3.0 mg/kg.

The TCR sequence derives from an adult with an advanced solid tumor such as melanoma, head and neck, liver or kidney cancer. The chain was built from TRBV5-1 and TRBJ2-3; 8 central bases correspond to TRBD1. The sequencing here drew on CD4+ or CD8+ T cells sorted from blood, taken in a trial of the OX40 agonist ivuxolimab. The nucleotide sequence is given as TGCGCCAGCAGCTTGGCGGGACAGGGCACAGATACGCAGTATTTT. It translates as CASSLAGQGTDTQYF.